This T cell receptor (beta chain) was observed in a study of chemoradiotherapy in HPV16-positive cancers. Study-level information: Candidate HPV-specific T-cell clones and common TCR motifs came from functional assays in a couple of HPV16-positive patients.

This CDR3 has 13 amino acids. The V end was cut by 5 bases, the J end by 6 bases, with 13 bases between. From germline, CDR1 is LNHDA and CDR2 SQIVND (reference sequence). Measured with immunoSEQ multiplex PCR; TCRdb has only the in-frame clones, and not every one. The sample holds 5,000 or so clones; around 80% are singletons and the top ten take over 25%. This clone was seen only a few times. As yet, its antigen is unknown. Notes on the study in general: For HPV16-positive patients, expanding HPV-responsive T cells associated with longer recurrence-free survival. HPV-specific T cells were functionally defined from only a couple of HPV16-positive patients. Non-HPV-specific T cells did not expand in tumors during treatment, whereas candidate HPV-specific clones and E7-related motifs did.

The V and J genes are TRBV19 and TRBJ1-1; D is undetermined. The source is a human donor with HPV-associated anogenital cancer. This sample was taken from a patient who underwent chemoradiotherapy. CDR3 sequence reads: CASSLQYSAEAFF. The CDR3 DNA is TGTGCCAGTAGTCTCCAGTACAGCGCTGAAGCTTTCTTT.